The 22 T cell receptor beta chains given below trace back to one sample, sequenced in a study of blood T cell repertoires in COVID-19. Repertoires were generated with immunoSEQ multiplex PCR, while TCRdb's copy carries only in-frame clones and drops some. The data hold roughly 290,000 clones, with roughly nine tenths observed a single time. Source material: PBMCs or T cells enriched from blood (not recorded which). The receptor source for this set is a woman aged 35 to 49 who had recovered from COVID-19.

This chain links TRBV5-1 with TRBJ2-3; 9 bases agree with TRBD1. The CDR3 consists of 15 residues. J lost 6 bases, V lost 4 bases, and 9 bases had no gene match. From germline, CDR1 is SGHRS and CDR2 YFSETQ. DNA of the CDR3: TGCGCCAGCAGCGCGGGACAGGGAGGCTTGGATACGCAGTATTTT. Translating gives CASSAGQGGLDTQYF.

This clone has only one observation. The chain uses TRBV5-1 and TRBJ1-6; D not resolved. Germline CDR1 reads SGHRS; CDR2 reads YFSETQ. With 5 bases removed from V and 6 bases from J, the gap between germline ends came to 15 bases. The CDR3 has 15 amino acids. The CDR3: CASSEALSPNSPLHF. In nucleotides, the CDR3 is TGCGCCAGCAGTGAGGCTTTATCGCCTAATTCACCCCTCCACTTT.

The CDR3 loop is CASSLTAINYGYTF. The DNA of the CDR3 is TGTGCCAGCAGCTTAACAGCCATTAACTATGGCTACACCTTC. The rearrangement links TRBV13 to TRBJ1-2; D unclear. CDR1 and CDR2 (germline): PRHDT, FYEKMQ (reference sequence). The CDR3 has 14 amino acids. Trimming took 2 bases from V and 1 from J, leaving 8 bases between them. The variable domain in full, with the rest retrieved from reference TRBV13 and TRBJ1-2, is AAGVIQSPRHLIKEKRETATLKCYPIPRHDTVYWYQQGPGQDPQFLISFYEKMQSDKGSIPDRFSAQQFSDYHSELNMSSLELGDSALYFCASSLTAINYGYTFGSGTRLTVV.

The chain has TRBV30 and TRBJ1-3; D remains unclear. The germline V gene encodes CDR1 GTSNPN and CDR2 SVGIG (reference sequence). Trimming pared 1 base from V and 6 bases from J, leaving 13 bases between. The CDR3 runs to 14 residues. The CDR3, as DNA: TGTGCCTGGAGTGAGCCGGGTTTCGCAAACACCATATATTTT. Protein sequence: CAWSEPGFANTIYF.

V gene TRBV28 combines with J gene TRBJ2-6; 13 bases align to TRBD2. From germline, CDR1 is MDHEN and CDR2 SYDVKM. The ends lost 10 bases at V and 2 bases at J; junction bases unmatched: 11. The CDR3 is 18 amino acids. CDR3 nucleotide sequence: TGTGCCACCAAAAAAGGACTAGCGGGAGAAGCTGGGGCCAACGTCCTGACTTTC. This sequence encodes CATKKGLAGEAGANVLTF.

The chain combines TRBV7-2 with TRBJ1-1, with D possibly TRBD1 on 6 matching bases. Germline V gene sequence: CDR1 SGHTA, CDR2 FQGNSA. This CDR3 spans 15 amino acids. Trimming stripped 2 bases from V and 2 bases from J, with 12 bases between. The CDR3 DNA reads TGTGCCAGCAGCTTACGGGGGGCAGTCAACACTGAAGCTTTCTTT. Encoded protein: CASSLRGAVNTEAFF.

The rearrangement joins TRBV7-2 to TRBJ1-3, with 7 nucleotides matching TRBD1. Per germline, CDR1 SGHTA and CDR2 FQGNSA. The length of the CDR3 is 14 residues. V was pared by 4 bases and J by 4 bases, with 4 bases of the junction left unmatched. In DNA form, the CDR3 reads TGTGCCAGCAGCTCGACAGGGCCCGGAAACACCATATATTTT. It codes for CASSSTGPGNTIYF.

The chain joins TRBV5-1 to TRBJ1-2; D gene ambiguous. Trimming left V 0 bases short and J 7 bases short, with 4 bases between. From germline, CDR1 is SGHRS and CDR2 YFSETQ. The CDR3 extends over 11 amino acids. The CDR3 here is CASSLAGGYTF. The CDR3 DNA reads TGCGCCAGCAGCTTGGCCGGTGGCTACACCTTC.

The V and J genes are TRBV6-2 or TRBV6-3 and TRBJ2-2; D not certain. The V and J ends lost 4 bases and 1 base respectively, with 7 bases between them. The CDR3 sequence is 14 residues long. The germline gives CDR1 MNHEY, CDR2 SVGEGT. CDR3 protein: CASSSTGNTGELFF. The DNA of the CDR3 is TGTGCCAGCAGTTCGACGGGGAACACCGGGGAGCTGTTTTTT.

The chain has TRBV11-2 and TRBJ2-5; D is possibly TRBD1 (6 bases). The V and J ends lost 4 bases and 9 bases respectively, with 21 bases between them. The CDR3 runs 15 residues. Germline CDR1 is SGHAT and CDR2 is FQNNGV. The chain's CDR3 is CASSYTTGNPGAQYF. Here the CDR3 DNA reads TGTGCCAGCAGCTATACCACAGGGAACCCAGGGGCCCAGTACTTC. Looking up the rest from reference TRBV11-2 and TRBJ2-5 gives the full variable domain: EAGVAQSPRYKIIEKRQSVAFWCNPISGHATLYWYQQILGQGPKLLIQFQNNGVVDDSQLPKDRFSAERLKGVDSTLKIQPAKLEDSAVYLCASSYTTGNPGAQYFGPGTRLLVL.

The rearrangement links TRBV7-3 to TRBJ2-2; TRBD2 matches 15 bases. The CDR3 loop spans 18 amino acids. V shed 5 bases, J shed 1 base, and the junction held 5 bases outside the gene matches. Germline values: CDR1 SGHTA, CDR2 FQGTGA. The CDR3 loop reads CASSRGLAGGGNTGELFF. CDR3 bases: TGTGCCAGCAGCCGCGGACTAGCGGGAGGGGGGAACACCGGGGAGCTGTTTTTT.

This chain joins TRBV5-1 and TRBJ1-2; 9 bases are shared with TRBD1. The CDR3 runs 15 residues. V dropped 0 bases and J dropped 7; count of bases not matched to a gene: 7. Germline lookup yields CDR1 SGHRS and CDR2 YFSETQ. Here the CDR3 DNA reads TGCGCCAGCAGCTTGGAGGGACAGGGAGAGGGTGGCTACACCTTC. Translated: CASSLEGQGEGGYTF. The entire variable domain, with the rest obtained from reference TRBV5-1 and TRBJ1-2, is as follows: KAGVTQTPRYLIKTRGQQVTLSCSPISGHRSVSWYQQTPGQGLQFLFEYFSETQRNKGNFPGRFSGRQFSNSRSEMNVSTLELGDSALYLCASSLEGQGEGGYTFGSGTRLTVV.

The chain has TRBV4-3 and TRBJ1-6; TRBD1 agrees at 8 bases. Looked up from germline, CDR1 is LGHNA and CDR2 is YSLEER. V lost 5 bases, J lost 5 bases, and 2 bases stayed unmatched. This CDR3 has 14 amino acids. Written as DNA, the CDR3 is TGCGCCAGCAGCTTGACAGGGGATAATTCACCCCTCCACTTT. It translates to CASSLTGDNSPLHF.

The rearrangement uses TRBV9 and TRBJ2-7; 10 bases line up with TRBD2. This CDR3 region has 16 residues. From germline, CDR1 is SGDLS and CDR2 YYNGEE. Germline trimming cut 0 bases from V and 3 bases from J; bases unmatched to any gene: 6. Written as DNA, the CDR3 is TGTGCCAGCAGCGTAGAGAGCGGGAGGGCCCACTACGAGCAGTACTTC. Amino acids: CASSVESGRAHYEQYF.

V usage is TRBV7-3 and J usage is TRBJ2-1; a possible D gene is TRBD1 (5 bases). Trimming took 2 bases from V and 7 from J, leaving 6 bases between them. CDR3 length: 12 residues. CDR1 is SGHTA and CDR2 is FQGTGA in the germline V gene. The CDR3 bases are TGTGCCAGCAGCTTACCAGGGAATGAGCAGTTCTTC. Protein: CASSLPGNEQFF. The full variable domain, rest sourced from reference TRBV7-3 and TRBJ2-1, is GAGVSQTPSNKVTEKGKYVELRCDPISGHTALYWYRQSLGQGPEFLIYFQGTGAADDSGLPNDRFFAVRPEGSVSTLKIQRTERGDSAVYLCASSLPGNEQFFGPGTRLTVL.

The V call is TRBV3-1 (or the pseudogene TRBV3-2), the J call TRBJ2-1, with 9 positions matching TRBD2. Germline V gene data show CDR1 as LGHDT and CDR2 as YNNKEL (reference sequence). Trimming cost V 4 bases and J 0 bases; bases outside gene matches: 13. The CDR3 spans 19 residues. The CDR3 is CASSPWLVPSGTSYNEQFF. CDR3 bases: TGTGCCAGCAGCCCTTGGCTCGTCCCTAGCGGGACCTCCTACAATGAGCAGTTCTTC.

The gene calls are TRBV19 and TRBJ1-2, with a possible D match to TRBD1 (5 bases). The germline gives CDR1 LNHDA, CDR2 SQIVND (reference sequence). V lost 0 bases and J lost 4, with 15 bases in between. This CDR3 has 16 residues. The CDR3 nucleotides read TGTGCCAGTAGTATAGATCTTGCGGAAAGGGGCTATGGCTACACCTTC. Amino acids: CASSIDLAERGYGYTF.

This clone was counted a single time. This rearrangement joins TRBV28 to TRBJ1-5; D may be TRBD1 (5 bases). The CDR3 totals 14 residues. V lost 0 bases to trimming and J lost 5 bases, with 8 bases between them. Germline assignment: CDR1 MDHEN and CDR2 SYDVKM. CDR3 nucleotide sequence: TGTGCCAGCAGTTTATGGGCAGGGCATCAGCCCCAGCATTTT. Translated, it gives CASSLWAGHQPQHF.

In this sample, this clone turned up once. This sequence joins TRBV6-6 and TRBJ2-7; D possibly corresponds to TRBD2 (6 bases). V shed 4 bases and J shed 6 bases, with 10 bases lying between them. CDR1 is MNHNY, CDR2 SVGAGI, per germline (reference sequence). The CDR3 loop spans 12 amino acids. For the CDR3, the DNA is TGTGCCAGCAGTTTACGGGGGTCCGAGCAGTACTTC. Translated, it gives CASSLRGSEQYF.

CDR3 DNA: TGCAGTGCTACCCCGGCAGATACGCAGTATTTT. Translating gives CSATPADTQYF. The rearrangement joins TRBV20-1 to TRBJ2-3; D is ambiguous. The CDR3 covers 11 residues. V lost 4 bases and J lost 4, with 6 bases in between. Germline CDR1 DFQATT, CDR2 SNEGSKA (reference sequence).

V usage is TRBV6-5 and J usage is TRBJ1-3, with D unclear. Between the trimmed V and J ends, which lost 7 bases and 0 bases, there was a span of 7 bases. The germline CDR1 and CDR2 sequences are MNHEY and SVGAGI. The CDR3 is 13 amino acids. The CDR3 DNA reads as TGTGCCAGCAAGCCGAGCTCTGGAAACACCATATATTTT. It codes for CASKPSSGNTIYF.

This chain joins TRBV6-5 and TRBJ1-1; D perhaps matches TRBD1 (5 bases). Trimming shortened V by 3 bases and J by 6 bases, and 11 bases separated the two germline ends. The CDR3 is made up of 13 amino acids. CDR1 is MNHEY and CDR2 is SVGAGI in the germline V gene. CDR3 bases: TGTGCCAGCAGTTATTCAGGGTCGGCTGAAGCTTTCTTT. Residues: CASSYSGSAEAFF.